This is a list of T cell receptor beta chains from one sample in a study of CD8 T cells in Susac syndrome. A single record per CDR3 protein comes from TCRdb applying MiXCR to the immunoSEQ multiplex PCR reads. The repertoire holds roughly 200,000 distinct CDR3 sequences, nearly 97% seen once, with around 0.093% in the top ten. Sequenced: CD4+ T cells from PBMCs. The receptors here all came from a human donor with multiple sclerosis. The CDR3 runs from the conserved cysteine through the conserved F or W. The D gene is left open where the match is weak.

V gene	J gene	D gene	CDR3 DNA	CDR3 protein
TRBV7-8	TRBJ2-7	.	TGTGCCAGCAGCCTCGGGACATTCCACCCCAACGAGCAGTACTTC	CASSLGTFHPNEQYF
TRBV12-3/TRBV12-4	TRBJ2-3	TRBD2	TGTGCCAGCAGTACCTTTAGCGGGCGCACAGATACGCAGTATTTT	CASSTFSGRTDTQYF
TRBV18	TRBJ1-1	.	TGTGCCAGCTCACCGGGGGCAGGGTGGACTGAAGCTTTCTTT	CASSPGAGWTEAFF
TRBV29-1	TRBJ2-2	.	TGCAGCGTTGTAGGGGGAGAGGGTACCGGGGAGCTGTTTTTT	CSVVGGEGTGELFF
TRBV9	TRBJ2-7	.	TGTGCCAGCAGCGGCAGGGGCTCCTACGAGCAGTACTTC	CASSGRGSYEQYF
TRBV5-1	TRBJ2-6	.	TGCGCCAGCAGCTTCTATCCACGGGACTCTGGGGCCAACGTCCTGACTTTC	CASSFYPRDSGANVLTF
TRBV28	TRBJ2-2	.	TGTGCCAGCAGTCCACTTCCGGGACGCCTGTTTTTT	CASSPLPGRLFF
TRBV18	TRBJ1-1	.	TGTGCCAGCTCACCACGGGAGAACACTGAAGCTTTCTTT	CASSPRENTEAFF
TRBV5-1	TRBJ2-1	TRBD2	TGCGCCAGCAGATTTACTAGCGGGGGATACAATGAGCAGTTCTTC	CASRFTSGGYNEQFF
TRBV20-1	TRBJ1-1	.	TGCAGTGCGGCTAGTGGGGTCAGCCCCTCTCGGGTGAACACTGAAGCTTTCTTT	CSAASGVSPSRVNTEAFF
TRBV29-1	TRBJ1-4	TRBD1	TGCAGCGTTGAAATCAGGGGGCAAGAAAAACTGTTTTTT	CSVEIRGQEKLFF